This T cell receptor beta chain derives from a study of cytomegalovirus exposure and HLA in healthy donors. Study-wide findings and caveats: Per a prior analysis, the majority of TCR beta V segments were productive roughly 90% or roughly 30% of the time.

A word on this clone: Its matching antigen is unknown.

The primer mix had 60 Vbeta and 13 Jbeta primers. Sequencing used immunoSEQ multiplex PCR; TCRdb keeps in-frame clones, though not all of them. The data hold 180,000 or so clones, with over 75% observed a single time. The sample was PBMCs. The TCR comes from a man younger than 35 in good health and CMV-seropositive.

The CDR3 DNA reads as TGTGCCAGCAGGCCGACAATATCCCGGGGGGCTAACTATGGCTACACCTTC. Encoded protein: CASRPTISRGANYGYTF. The chain links TRBV27 to TRBJ1-2, with D possibly TRBD1 on 5 matching bases. This CDR3 is 17 amino acids long. In germline, CDR1 is MNHEY, CDR2 SMNVEV (reference sequence). Between the trimmed V and J ends, which lost 6 bases and 0 bases, there was a span of 20 bases.